The entry below describes one T cell receptor (beta chain). Its antigen is currently unknown. This record comes from a study of OX40 agonist ivuxolimab in advanced cancers. Study-wide background: In three patients, partial responses were observed, one with hepatocellular carcinoma and two with cutaneous melanoma.

Study-level points and caveats: Near-lowest levels of clonal expansion characterized partial responders at 0.1-3.0 mg/kg.

Profiled with immunoSEQ multiplex PCR; TCRdb holds only in-frame clones, not every one. The repertoire holds 60,000 to 80,000 clones, with approximately 81% as singletons. The CDR3 is 14 residues long. The germline V gene has CDR1 SEHNR and CDR2 FQNEAQ (reference sequence). V shed 5 bases and J shed 3 bases, with 10 bases lying between them. The chain uses TRBV7-9 and TRBJ2-2; D perhaps matches TRBD2 (6 bases). The material sequenced was CD4+ or CD8+ T cells sorted from blood, taken in a trial of the OX40 agonist ivuxolimab. This TCR was sampled from an adult with an advanced solid tumor such as melanoma, head and neck, liver or kidney cancer. In DNA form, the CDR3 reads TGTGCCAGCAGCAACCCGGGGGACACCGGGGAGCTGTTTTTT. Amino acid sequence: CASSNPGDTGELFF.